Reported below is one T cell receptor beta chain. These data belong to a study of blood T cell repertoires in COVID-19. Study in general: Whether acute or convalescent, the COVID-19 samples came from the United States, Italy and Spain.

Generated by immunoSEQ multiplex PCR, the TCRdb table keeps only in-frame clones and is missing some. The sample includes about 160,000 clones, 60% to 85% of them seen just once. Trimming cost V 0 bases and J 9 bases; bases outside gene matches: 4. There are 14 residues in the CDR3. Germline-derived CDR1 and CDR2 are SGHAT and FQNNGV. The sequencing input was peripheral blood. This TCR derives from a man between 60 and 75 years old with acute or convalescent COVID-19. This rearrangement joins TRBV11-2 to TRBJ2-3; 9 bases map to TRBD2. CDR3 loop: CASSLDSTSGTQYF. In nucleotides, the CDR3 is TGTGCCAGCAGCTTAGATAGTACTAGCGGGACGCAGTATTTT.